A single sample gave rise to the 8 T cell receptor beta chains below, sequenced in a study of blood T cell repertoires in COVID-19. TCRdb's table, derived via immunoSEQ multiplex PCR, lists solely in-frame clones and lacks some. The table includes roughly 200,000 clones, approximately 90% detected once. What was sequenced was peripheral blood. All receptors come from a woman in her late teens or twenties who had recovered from COVID-19.

The chain is built from TRBV6-2 or TRBV6-3 and TRBJ2-7; D perhaps matches TRBD1 (6 bases). Trimming took off 6 bases at V and 2 bases at J, with 11 bases between the two ends. The CDR3 spans 13 residues. Germline V gene sequence: CDR1 MNHEY, CDR2 SVGEGT. The CDR3 region has the DNA TGTGCCAGCAGCCGACGACAGGCCTACGAGCAGTACGTC. This encodes CASSRRQAYEQYV.

The V gene is TRBV14, the J gene TRBJ2-1; D is uncertain. This CDR3 spans 16 amino acids. The germline gives CDR1 SGHDN, CDR2 FVKESK. The ends were cut back, 5 bases at V and 0 bases at J, with 14 bases in the middle. CDR3 bases: TGTGCCAGCAGCATGACGCGGCTGGACTCCTACAATGAGCAGTTCTTC. The encoded protein is CASSMTRLDSYNEQFF.

V and J are TRBV14 and TRBJ2-2; D possibly corresponds to TRBD1 (6 bases). Germline CDR1 and CDR2: SGHDN and FVKESK. Trimming took off 4 bases at V and 6 bases at J, with 12 bases between the two ends. This CDR3 region has 14 residues. The CDR3 sequence is CASSRSQGSGELFF. The DNA of the CDR3 is TGTGCCAGCAGCCGATCCCAGGGGTCCGGGGAGCTGTTTTTT.

The chain employs TRBV5-1 and TRBJ2-1; 11 bases align to TRBD2. The germline CDR1 and CDR2 sequences are SGHRS and YFSETQ. V lost 7 bases, J lost 4 bases, and 1 base stayed unmatched. There are 13 residues in the CDR3. The DNA for the CDR3 is TGCGCCAGCGGGACTAGCGGTTACAATGAGCAGTTCTTC. Translated: CASGTSGYNEQFF.

The chain's CDR3 is CASRGTGPSGNTIYF. The CDR3 coding sequence is TGTGCCAGCAGGGGGACAGGACCCTCTGGAAACACCATATATTTT. The chain carries TRBV9 and TRBJ1-3; 8 bases align to TRBD1. The germline V gene encodes CDR1 SGDLS and CDR2 YYNGEE. V trimming: 5 bases; J trimming: 0 bases; junction bases outside the gene matches: 4. There are 15 residues in the CDR3.

As DNA, the CDR3 is TGCGCCAGCAGCTTGGGGGTGGCCGGGATGAACACTGAAGCTTTCTTT. Its translation: CASSLGVAGMNTEAFF. The J gene is TRBJ1-1, the V gene TRBV5-1; no clear D. V was clipped by 0 bases and J by 0 bases, with 12 bases between them. Germline loops: CDR1 SGHRS, CDR2 YFSETQ. The CDR3 is 16 residues long.

The chain joins TRBV7-9 to TRBJ2-1; 10 bases fit TRBD2. The CDR3 length is 17 residues. The V gene's germline CDR1 is SEHNR and CDR2 FQNEAQ (reference sequence). V was clipped by 5 bases and J by 0 bases; unmatched bases: 7. This CDR3 reads CASSTPRLAGSYNEQFF. CDR3 bases: TGTGCCAGCAGCACCCCTAGACTAGCGGGCTCCTACAATGAGCAGTTCTTC.

This chain links TRBV5-6 with TRBJ1-2; possibly TRBD1 for D (6 bases). Germline values: CDR1 SGHDT, CDR2 YYEEEE. The CDR3 spans 14 residues. V was cut by 1 base and J by 4 bases, with 11 bases left in between. In DNA form, the CDR3 reads TGTGCCAGCAGCTTGTACAGGGCGGTCTATGGCTACACCTTC. Encoded protein: CASSLYRAVYGYTF.